The next 6 T cell receptor beta chains were all read from a single sample in a study of cytomegalovirus exposure and HLA in healthy donors. The PCR made use of 60 Vbeta and 13 Jbeta primers. Profiling relied on immunoSEQ multiplex PCR, and the TCRdb table lists in-frame clones only, not all of them. The sample has around 150,000 clones, 60% to 85% seen once; the top ten hold 6.8%. The sample was PBMCs. Source of these receptors: a man aged 40-49 years in good health and CMV-seropositive.

This clone appeared once. The rearrangement links TRBV6-1 to TRBJ2-3; 7 nucleotides match TRBD2. The trim removed 8 bases at V and 1 base at J, leaving 9 bases unmatched. Per germline, CDR1 MNHNS and CDR2 SASEGT. This CDR3 contains 15 residues. CDR3 DNA: TGTGCCAGCGCCGACCGGGGGGTTGGCACAGATACGCAGTATTTT. Protein: CASADRGVGTDTQYF.

This clone was picked up a small number of times. The J gene is TRBJ2-7, the V gene TRBV4-1, with D perhaps matching TRBD1 (6 bases). The CDR3 sequence is 15 residues long. V gave up 4 bases and J gave up 3 bases, with 16 bases separating them. In germline, CDR1 is MGHRA, CDR2 YSYEKL. This chain's CDR3 is CASSRNGQSFYEQYF. The CDR3 coding sequence is TGCGCCAGCAGCCGGAATGGACAGAGCTTCTACGAGCAGTACTTC.

This rearrangement joins TRBV4-1 to TRBJ2-1; 7 bases map to TRBD1. The trim removed 4 bases at V and 9 bases at J, leaving 12 bases unmatched. Germline V CDR1 and CDR2: MGHRA, YSYEKL. CDR3 length: 15 residues. CDR3 coding DNA: TGCGCCAGCAGCCCCTGGACAGGCCCTGCGGTTGAGCAGTTCTTC. This translates into CASSPWTGPAVEQFF.

The chain uses TRBV28 and TRBJ1-2; 7 positions agree with TRBD1. The CDR3 consists of 14 residues. The V gene's germline CDR1 is MDHEN and CDR2 SYDVKM. J gave up 4 bases and V 6 bases, and 8 bases lay outside the gene matches. CDR3 sequence reads: CASRPPGTVYGYTF. The DNA for the CDR3 is TGTGCCAGCAGACCACCCGGGACAGTCTATGGCTACACCTTC.

This chain connects TRBV10-3 to TRBJ1-5, with 8 nucleotides matching TRBD1. CDR3 length: 14 residues. Per the germline V gene, CDR1 is ENHRY and CDR2 is SYGVKD. After removal of 6 bases from V and 5 bases from J, the junction contained 6 bases not matched to a gene. Written as DNA, the CDR3 is TGTGCCATCAGGAAGGACAGGGAAGATCAGCCCCAGCATTTT. Translation: CAIRKDREDQPQHF.

The J gene is TRBJ2-2, the V gene TRBV4-1; 7 bases match TRBD1. The V segment lost 0 bases and the J segment 4 bases; nucleotides outside the gene matches: 8. Germline V gene lookup returns CDR1 MGHRA and CDR2 YSYEKL. The CDR3 spans 17 residues. CDR3 loop: CASSQDPGQEPTGELFF. CDR3 nucleotides: TGCGCCAGCAGCCAAGATCCCGGACAGGAGCCCACCGGGGAGCTGTTTTTT.